This T cell receptor (beta chain) was captured in a study of blood T cell repertoires in COVID-19. Study processing details: It was from reference gene primer amplification that nucleated cell counts were estimated. Profiling relied on immunoSEQ multiplex PCR, and the TCRdb table lists in-frame clones only, not all of them. V and J calls and clone size are as listed in that table; D and trimming were resolved from the DNA. Among some 270,000 clones listed, around nine tenths were seen once. V dropped 7 bases and J dropped 2; count of bases not matched to a gene: 8. The germline gives CDR1 MNHEY, CDR2 SVGAGI. There are 15 residues in the CDR3.

The specimen sequenced was peripheral blood. The source of this sequence is a woman in her fifties or sixties who had recovered from COVID-19. This chain joins TRBV6-5 and TRBJ2-3, with 8 nucleotides matching TRBD2. CDR3 nucleotide sequence: TGTGCCAGCACCTGGACGGGGGGGTCCACAGATACGCAGTATTTT. It translates to CASTWTGGSTDTQYF.